The 24 T cell receptor beta chains below all came from one sample that was sequenced in a study of identical twins. A single record per CDR3 protein comes from TCRdb applying MiXCR to the 5' RACE reads. The sample lists some 760,000 distinct CDR3 sequences; around a sixth were seen once. This sample was also put to use in a study of T cells expressing NK-cell markers.

Source material: PBMCs. These receptors were collected from a woman aged 18-29 years in good health.

This chain links TRBV12-3 or TRBV12-4 with TRBJ2-7, with D possibly being TRBD1 (6 bases). CDR3 length: 12 residues. Trimming took off 5 bases at V and 11 bases at J, with 16 bases between the two ends. The CDR3 DNA reads as TGTGCCAGCAGTGCAGCACAGGGACCCAAGTACTTC. Protein: CASSAAQGPKYF.

In this sample, this clonotype turned up a few times. CDR3 nucleotide sequence: TGCGCCAGCAGCGGAGGGAAGGTGACAGATACGCAGTATTTT. Its translation is CASSGGKVTDTQYF. The chain employs TRBV5-1 and TRBJ2-3; D is possibly TRBD2 (6 bases). The V end lost 4 bases, the J end lost 3 bases, and 12 bases lay between the germline ends. CDR3 length: 14 amino acids. Per the germline V gene, CDR1 is SGHRS and CDR2 is YFSETQ.

The chain is built from TRBV5-1 and TRBJ2-1, with 11 bases that match TRBD2. Germline trimming cut 2 bases from V and 4 bases from J; bases unmatched to any gene: 5. The CDR3 length is 16 residues. Germline values: CDR1 SGHRS, CDR2 YFSETQ. DNA of the CDR3: TGCGCCAGCAGCTTTCCTAGCGGGGGGTTGTACAATGAGCAGTTCTTC. Its protein is CASSFPSGGLYNEQFF.

This clonotype was picked up many times. The rearrangement uses TRBV7-9 and TRBJ1-4; D gene uncertain. The CDR3 loop spans 16 amino acids. Germline CDR1 is SEHNR and CDR2 is FQNEAQ (reference sequence). V shed 5 bases and J shed 2 bases, with 15 bases lying between them. The CDR3: CASSRRGSLTNEKLFF. In DNA, the CDR3 is TGTGCCAGCAGCCGGCGGGGTTCCCTCACTAATGAAAAACTGTTTTTT. Supplemented by reference TRBV7-9 and TRBJ1-4, the full variable domain reads DTGVSQNPRHKITKRGQNVTFRCDPISEHNRLYWYRQTLGQGPEFLTYFQNEAQLEKSRLLSDRFSAERPKGSFSTLEIQRTEQGDSAMYLCASSRRGSLTNEKLFFGSGTQLSVL.

The rearrangement links TRBV10-2 to TRBJ2-1; weak D call: TRBD2 (6 bases). Trimming removed 3 bases at V and 6 bases at J, with 18 bases between. Germline CDR1 is WSHSY and CDR2 is SAAADI. There are 16 residues in the CDR3. The chain's CDR3 is CASSEDSGTPSNEQFF. The CDR3 DNA sequence: TGCGCCAGCAGTGAAGATTCCGGGACTCCCTCCAATGAGCAGTTCTTC.

The J gene is TRBJ2-1, the V gene TRBV6-2 or TRBV6-3, with TRBD2 matching 8 bases. The CDR3 is 12 residues long. Trimming cost V 5 bases and J 8 bases; bases outside gene matches: 2. The V gene's germline CDR1 is MNHEY and CDR2 SVGEGT. The CDR3 protein is CASSREGYEQFF. The CDR3 DNA reads TGTGCCAGCAGTCGGGAGGGCTATGAGCAGTTCTTC.

The rearrangement joins TRBV2 to TRBJ1-4, with 10 nucleotides matching TRBD1. Germline CDR1 is SNHLY and CDR2 is FYNNEI. CDR3 size: 14 residues. The junction had 8 bases not matched to a gene; V was cut back by 6 bases and J by 10 bases. The CDR3 DNA follows: TGTGCCAGCAGGACAGGGGGCGCATTTGGAAAACTGTTTTTT. It yields the protein CASRTGGAFGKLFF.

The chain employs TRBV6-4 and TRBJ2-6; no firm D call. The CDR3 runs to 13 residues. V was shortened by 10 bases and J by 2 bases, with 9 bases between the two germline ends. Germline V gene data show CDR1 as MRHNA and CDR2 as SNTAGT. The DNA of the CDR3 is TGTGCCAACGACACAGCTGGGGCCAACGTCCTGACTTTC. Residues: CANDTAGANVLTF.

J is TRBJ2-6 and V is TRBV12-3 or TRBV12-4; perhaps TRBD1 as D (5 bases). V shed 4 bases and J shed 1 base, with 14 bases lying between them. The CDR3 contains 17 residues. Here the CDR3 DNA reads TGTGCCAGCAGTTGGAATTCCCAGGGTTCTGGGGCCAACGTCCTGACTTTC. This codes for CASSWNSQGSGANVLTF.

This clonotype showed up just a few times. The V call is TRBV29-1, the J call TRBJ2-2, with D possibly matching TRBD1 (6 bases). With 4 bases removed from V and 0 bases from J, the gap between germline ends came to 15 bases. This CDR3 is built from 16 residues. Germline values: CDR1 SQVTM, CDR2 ANQGSEA. This CDR3 is CSVGFWGHSNTGELFF. CDR3 in DNA: TGCAGCGTTGGGTTTTGGGGGCATTCGAACACCGGGGAGCTGTTTTTT.

This clonotype has more than one count but fewer than ten. This chain joins TRBV5-1 and TRBJ2-3; TRBD2 is a possible D gene (5 bases). The CDR3 sequence is 16 residues long. Germline lookup yields CDR1 SGHRS and CDR2 YFSETQ. V was trimmed by 0 bases and J by 3 bases, leaving 14 bases between them. The CDR3 DNA sequence: TGCGCCAGCAGCTTGGCCGGCGGAGGCGGGACAGATACGCAGTATTTT. It specifies CASSLAGGGGTDTQYF.

The chain has TRBV5-1 and TRBJ2-1, with D possibly matching TRBD1 (5 bases). The CDR3 loop spans 15 amino acids. Per germline, CDR1 SGHRS and CDR2 YFSETQ. Trimming cost V 4 bases and J 8 bases, with 19 bases left between them. The CDR3 nucleotides read TGCGCCAGCAGCCGCCCCCTAGGGGATGGGGATGAGCAGTTCTTC. Encoded protein: CASSRPLGDGDEQFF.

This clonotype was seen only a few times. The chain links TRBV4-3 to TRBJ1-5; D remains ambiguous. V was trimmed by 0 bases and J by 4 bases, leaving 10 bases between them. CDR1 and CDR2 from the germline V gene are LGHNA and YSLEER. The CDR3 contains 15 residues. CDR3 loop: CASSQEWKGNQPQHF. In DNA, the CDR3 is TGCGCCAGCAGCCAAGAATGGAAGGGAAATCAGCCCCAGCATTTT.

The rearrangement joins TRBV7-2 to TRBJ1-3, with no clear D. Germline V CDR1 and CDR2: SGHTA, FQGNSA. This CDR3 has 14 amino acids. V shed 1 base and J shed 0 bases, with 4 bases lying between them. In DNA, the CDR3 is TGTGCCAGCAGCTTAGTGGCCTCTGGAAACACCATATATTTT. Translation gives CASSLVASGNTIYF.

This clonotype was observed a few times. This rearrangement joins TRBV11-3 to TRBJ2-1; TRBD2 is a possible D gene (5 bases). CDR1 SGHNT and CDR2 YENEEA come from the germline V gene. CDR3 length: 16 amino acids. V was shortened by 4 bases and J by 4 bases, with 17 bases between the two germline ends. CDR3 sequence reads: CASSSTGLDSYNEQFF. CDR3 bases: TGTGCCAGCAGCTCCACTGGGCTGGACTCGTACAATGAGCAGTTCTTC. Combining the CDR3 with reference TRBV11-3 and TRBJ2-1 gives the whole variable domain EAGVVQSPRYKIIEKKQPVAFWCNPISGHNTLYWYLQNLGQGPELLIRYENEEAVDDSQLPKDRFSAERLKGVDSTLKIQPAELGDSAVYLCASSSTGLDSYNEQFFGPGTRLTVL.

This clonotype was detected a few times. V and J are TRBV20-1 and TRBJ2-7; D is perhaps TRBD1 (6 bases). V was cut by 0 bases and J by 2 bases, with 14 bases left in between. Germline V gene data show CDR1 as DFQATT and CDR2 as SNEGSKA (reference sequence). This CDR3 is 15 amino acids long. CDR3 region: CSARDDRTGTYEQYF. CDR3 nucleotide sequence: TGCAGTGCTAGAGACGACAGGACGGGAACCTACGAGCAGTACTTC.

There are a few counts of this clonotype. The chain uses TRBV9 and TRBJ2-5, with 8 bases fitting TRBD2. Germline CDR1 SGDLS, CDR2 YYNGEE. The length of the CDR3 is 14 residues. With V trimmed by 4 bases and J by 1 base, 3 bases remained unmatched. In DNA form, the CDR3 reads TGTGCCAGCAGCTTTGGGACTAGCCAAGAGACCCAGTACTTC. It translates to CASSFGTSQETQYF.

This clonotype was observed a few times. The chain couples TRBV5-1 to TRBJ2-7; D may be TRBD2 (6 bases). CDR3 length: 14 amino acids. The V gene lost 2 bases and the J gene lost 3 bases, with 12 bases spanning the gap. Looked up from germline, CDR1 is SGHRS and CDR2 is YFSETQ. The CDR3 sequence: CASSFSGVNYEQYF. The CDR3 DNA is TGCGCCAGCAGCTTTTCGGGGGTTAACTACGAGCAGTACTTC.

This clonotype came up a few times. Here the CDR3 reads CAISERREGSPLHF. Written as DNA, the CDR3 is TGTGCCATCAGTGAGAGGAGGGAAGGTTCACCCCTCCACTTT. V gene TRBV10-3 combines with J gene TRBJ1-6, with D uncertain. Per germline, CDR1 ENHRY and CDR2 SYGVKD. The CDR3 is made up of 14 amino acids. V was shortened by 2 bases and J by 9 bases, with 11 bases between the two germline ends.

This clonotype was detected many times. One end of the junction fails to match germline, which may point to a read error. V usage is TRBV7-2 and J usage is TRBJ2-3; D is tentatively TRBD1 or TRBD2 (5 bases each). The CDR3 is made up of 14 amino acids. CDR1 is SGHTA and CDR2 is FQGNSA in the germline V gene. CDR3 loop: CASSLGRGPDTQYF. CDR3 DNA sequence: TGCGCCAGCAGCTTGGGCCGGGGCCCAGATACGCAGTATTTT.

The V and J genes are TRBV6-2 or TRBV6-3 and TRBJ2-1; TRBD2 matches 8 bases. The CDR3 totals 15 residues. Germline CDR1 is MNHEY and CDR2 is SVGEGT. V lost 6 bases and J lost 7; bases outside the gene matches: 11. This chain's CDR3 is CASRDRVAGGNEQFF. CDR3 sequence (DNA): TGTGCCAGCAGGGACCGGGTTGCGGGAGGTAATGAGCAGTTCTTC.

V is TRBV15 and J is TRBJ2-2; tentatively, D is TRBD2 (5 bases). Germline V gene sequence: CDR1 LNHNV, CDR2 YYDKDF (reference sequence). V shed 0 bases and J shed 7 bases, with 12 bases lying between them. The CDR3 has 15 residues. The CDR3 loop reads CATSRDLRVYGELFF. In nucleotides, the CDR3 is TGTGCCACCAGCAGAGATCTGAGGGTTTACGGGGAGCTGTTTTTT.

The chain recombines TRBV20-1 with TRBJ2-1, with TRBD2 matching over 7 bases. In germline, CDR1 is DFQATT, CDR2 SNEGSKA (reference sequence). This CDR3 is 15 amino acids long. Losses at the gene ends were 3 bases for V and 3 bases for J; bases not matched to a gene: 8. CDR3 bases: TGCAGTGCTAGCGTGCGGGACTACCTCTACAATGAGCAGTTCTTC. It translates to CSASVRDYLYNEQFF.

This clonotype was counted only a few times. The V call is TRBV15, the J call TRBJ1-2; the D is unclear. V dropped 1 base and J dropped 8 bases, with 17 bases sitting between them. Germline CDR1 is LNHNV and CDR2 is YYDKDF (reference sequence). The CDR3 is made up of 15 amino acids. The CDR3 coding sequence is TGTGCCACCAGCAGAGGCATGACTTCGGAAACAGGCTACACCTTC. It encodes CATSRGMTSETGYTF.